In this sample, the clone carrying this T cell receptor (beta chain) turned up many times. This CDR3 has 14 residues. Germline trimming cut 5 bases from V and 3 bases from J; bases unmatched to any gene: 4. Germline V gene sequence: CDR1 LNHNV, CDR2 YYDKDF (reference sequence). RNA transcripts were the source from which TCR beta CDR3 regions were amplified. The library came from an HTBI-primed first-round RT-PCR and a second-round multiplex PCR. Each CDR3 protein gets one entry after TCRdb re-called the multiplex PCR reads with MiXCR. Here the sample spans hundreds of thousands of distinct CDR3 sequences, 20% to 25% being singletons. The sample is drawn from a study of Graves' ophthalmopathy and Graves' hyperthyroidism. The hyperthyroidism patients had a new diagnosis of under 2 months' duration and were aged 18 to 65.

The TCR was taken from a woman in her late teens or twenties with stable Graves' hyperthyroidism. Some clones in this sample may be carry-over from other donors' samples. The J gene is TRBJ2-5, the V gene TRBV15; 9 nucleotides agree with TRBD2. The sequencing input was peripheral blood. The CDR3 reads CATSGRLAEETQYF. CDR3 bases: TGTGCCACCAGCGGAAGACTAGCGGAAGAGACCCAGTACTTC. Full variable domain (remainder filled in from reference TRBV15 and TRBJ2-5): DAMVIQNPRYQVTQFGKPVTLSCSQTLNHNVMYWYQQKSSQAPKLLFHYYDKDFNNEADTPDNFQSRRPNTSFCFLDIRSPGLGDTAMYLCATSGRLAEETQYFGPGTRLLVL.